These 23 T cell receptor beta chains were sequenced from one sample in a study of blood T cell repertoires in COVID-19 (dated by TCRdb to the early 2020s). Libraries were constructed by the immunoSEQ multiplex PCR assay. Here the immuneACCESS table is served through TCRdb, limited to in-frame sequences with V and J called. Missing clones are a known gap in these copies; in checked studies unresolved V genes cover under half, and the rest lacks a known reason. This sample gives 120,000 to 150,000 clones in total; 75% to 90% of them show up just once. The ten largest clones represent around 3.9% of the sample. The sample was PBMCs or T cells enriched from blood (not recorded which). The receptors derive from a man aged 45-65 years in a cohort exposed to, infected with or recovered from COVID-19 (not recorded which).

This clone was recorded a few times. The chain joins TRBV4-1 to TRBJ2-3; D gene uncertain. Trimming removed 1 base at V and 3 bases at J, with 5 bases between. The CDR3 contains 13 residues. CDR1 is MGHRA, CDR2 YSYEKL, per germline. CDR3 DNA: TGCGCCAGCAGCCAAGGAGAGACAGATACGCAGTATTTT. Its protein is CASSQGETDTQYF.

The rearrangement links TRBV18 to TRBJ2-1, with a possible D match to TRBD2 (6 bases). Per the germline V gene, CDR1 is KGHSH and CDR2 is LQKENI. The CDR3 contains 13 residues. V was trimmed by 3 bases and J by 9 bases, leaving 12 bases between them. CDR3 bases: TGTGCCAGCTCACCCGGCCAGGAGGGTGAGCAGTTCTTC. Protein sequence: CASSPGQEGEQFF.

The chain combines TRBV3-1 (or the pseudogene TRBV3-2) with TRBJ1-4; TRBD1 might be the D (6 bases). Trimming took 6 bases from V and 8 from J, leaving 10 bases between them. The CDR3 contains 12 residues. Germline V CDR1 and CDR2: LGHDT, YNNKEL (reference sequence). The CDR3 bases are TGTGCCAGCAGGGACAGAGCCGAAAAACTGTTTTTT. Translating it yields CASRDRAEKLFF.

This sequence joins TRBV6-6 and TRBJ2-7, with TRBD2 matching over 11 bases. Germline V gene sequence: CDR1 MNHNY, CDR2 SVGAGI (reference sequence). V shed 2 bases and J 5 bases; nucleotides not matched to a gene: 5. CDR3 length equals 15 residues. CDR3 in DNA: TGTGCCAGCAGTTACCAACTAGCGGGAGAAAACGAGCAGTACTTC. This encodes CASSYQLAGENEQYF.

The chain couples TRBV7-8 to TRBJ2-7, with 10 bases matching TRBD1. There are 14 residues in the CDR3. V gave up 5 bases and J gave up 6 bases; unmatched junction bases: 7. Germline CDR1 SGHVS, CDR2 FQNEAQ. DNA for the CDR3: TGTGCCAGCAGCCTGGGGACAGGGGCTGGCGAGCAGTACTTC. Amino acids: CASSLGTGAGEQYF.

This clone was recorded a few times. The chain recombines TRBV7-8 with TRBJ2-7; 9 bases are shared with TRBD1. With V trimmed by 5 bases and J by 7 bases, 3 bases remained unmatched. This CDR3 contains 12 residues. From germline, CDR1 is SGHVS and CDR2 FQNEAQ. The CDR3 DNA reads TGTGCCAGCAGCCCAGGGACAGGGGAGCAGTACTTC. This gives the protein CASSPGTGEQYF.

The rearrangement uses TRBV2 and TRBJ1-3; D not resolved. CDR3 length: 16 residues. V was clipped by 3 bases and J by 0 bases, with 12 bases between them. Germline V gene sequence: CDR1 SNHLY, CDR2 FYNNEI. The CDR3 loop reads CASSDRLPNSGNTIYF. The CDR3 bases are TGTGCCAGCAGTGACAGGTTGCCGAACTCTGGAAACACCATATATTTT.

In this sample, this clone turned up a few times. The CDR3 sequence is CASSPRWGETTEAFF. CDR3 DNA: TGTGCCAGCAGCCCCCGGTGGGGGGAGACCACTGAAGCTTTCTTT. This sequence joins TRBV3-1 (or the pseudogene TRBV3-2) and TRBJ1-1; possibly TRBD1 for D (5 bases). V was clipped by 4 bases and J by 4 bases, with 16 bases between them. CDR1 and CDR2 (germline): LGHDT, YNNKEL (reference sequence). The CDR3 loop spans 15 amino acids.

The rearrangement uses TRBV4-1 and TRBJ2-2; tentative D call: TRBD1 (6 bases). V lost 1 base and J 5 bases, leaving 14 bases between the germline ends. Germline V lookup: CDR1 MGHRA, CDR2 YSYEKL. The CDR3 covers 16 residues. The CDR3 here is CASSQVPDSPTGELFF. CDR3 coding DNA: TGCGCCAGCAGCCAAGTTCCGGACAGCCCGACCGGGGAGCTGTTTTTT.

This rearrangement joins TRBV5-4 to TRBJ2-7; tentative D call: TRBD2 (6 bases). Germline CDR1 and CDR2: SGHNT and YYREEE (reference sequence). The CDR3 extends over 16 amino acids. The V gene lost 0 bases and the J gene lost 2 bases, with 15 bases spanning the gap. CDR3 amino acids: CASSLGRGVATYEQYF. CDR3 sequence (DNA): TGTGCCAGCAGCTTGGGTCGCGGGGTAGCTACCTACGAGCAGTACTTC.

The V and J genes are TRBV7-9 and TRBJ1-4, with D hard to call. This CDR3 region has 16 residues. Germline CDR1 reads SEHNR; CDR2 reads FQNEAQ (reference sequence). V lost 5 bases to trimming and J lost 3 bases, with 16 bases between them. CDR3 loop: CASSDFGSAANEKLFF. The CDR3 DNA reads as TGTGCCAGCAGCGACTTCGGGTCCGCTGCTAATGAAAAACTGTTTTTT. The entire variable domain, with the rest obtained from reference TRBV7-9 and TRBJ1-4, is as follows: DTGVSQNPRHKITKRGQNVTFRCDPISEHNRLYWYRQTLGQGPEFLTYFQNEAQLEKSRLLSDRFSAERPKGSFSTLEIQRTEQGDSAMYLCASSDFGSAANEKLFFGSGTQLSVL.

This chain uses TRBV6-2 or TRBV6-3 with TRBJ2-7; the match to TRBD2 covers 11 bases. Germline CDR1 and CDR2: MNHEY and SVGEGT. The CDR3 has 15 amino acids. The J segment lost 0 bases and the V segment lost 6 bases, leaving 4 bases of the junction unmatched. CDR3 sequence reads: CASSITSGSSYEQYF. For the CDR3, the DNA is TGTGCCAGCAGCATAACTAGCGGGAGCTCCTACGAGCAGTACTTC.

The chain is built from TRBV19 and TRBJ1-4, with D hard to call. The germline V and J ends were trimmed by 6 bases and 5 bases, with 7 bases remaining between them. Per germline, CDR1 LNHDA and CDR2 SQIVND (reference sequence). This CDR3 has 12 amino acids. The CDR3 region has the DNA TGTGCCAGTAGCGAGGTGAATGAAAAACTGTTTTTT. The encoded protein is CASSEVNEKLFF.

This chain connects TRBV29-1 to TRBJ1-2; 7 bases map to TRBD1. Germline V gene data show CDR1 as SQVTM and CDR2 as ANQGSEA. The trim removed 7 bases at V and 3 bases at J, leaving 5 bases unmatched. The CDR3 runs to 12 residues. The chain's CDR3 is CSGGQGDYGYTF. CDR3 DNA: TGCAGCGGTGGTCAGGGGGACTATGGCTACACCTTC. The full variable domain, rest sourced from reference TRBV29-1 and TRBJ1-2, is SAVISQKPSRDICQRGTSLTIQCQVDSQVTMMFWYRQQPGQSLTLIATANQGSEATYESGFVIDKFPISRPNLTFSTLTVSNMSPEDSSIYLCSGGQGDYGYTFGSGTRLTVV.

The gene calls are TRBV5-4 and TRBJ2-7, with 13 bases lining up with TRBD2. This CDR3 spans 19 amino acids. The germline CDR1 and CDR2 sequences are SGHNT and YYREEE (reference sequence). V shed 6 bases and J 7 bases; nucleotides not matched to a gene: 22. The CDR3 DNA sequence: TGTGCCAGCACCCCTTTTCCCCCAGGACTAGCGGGAGTAACTGGGGAGCAGTACTTC. Its protein product is CASTPFPPGLAGVTGEQYF.

CDR3 DNA sequence: TGTGCCAGCAGCTTAAGCGAGGCCTACGAGCAGTACTTC. Its translation: CASSLSEAYEQYF. The genes are TRBV7-9 and TRBJ2-7, with D unresolved. V was shortened by 2 bases and J by 2 bases, with 7 bases between the two germline ends. Germline loops: CDR1 SEHNR, CDR2 FQNEAQ (reference sequence). The CDR3 loop spans 13 amino acids.

The J gene is TRBJ2-1, the V gene TRBV7-9; D may be TRBD1 (5 bases). Germline CDR1 and CDR2: SEHNR and FQNEAQ (reference sequence). The CDR3 is 14 amino acids. V was pared by 5 bases and J by 0 bases, with 8 bases between. Written as DNA, the CDR3 is TGTGCCAGCAGCCCGGACAACTCCTACAATGAGCAGTTCTTC. It codes for CASSPDNSYNEQFF.

This rearrangement joins TRBV15 to TRBJ1-5, with D perhaps TRBD1 (6 bases). V was shortened by 1 base and J by 2 bases, with 33 bases between the two germline ends. Germline assignment: CDR1 LNHNV and CDR2 YYDKDF (reference sequence). The CDR3 runs 23 residues. The CDR3 spells CATSRGPPPQPGHLRPGNQPQHF. CDR3 nucleotide sequence: TGTGCCACCAGCAGAGGACCCCCCCCGCAACCGGGACACCTGAGGCCTGGCAATCAGCCCCAGCATTTT.

The rearrangement links TRBV9 to TRBJ1-1, with 10 bases fitting TRBD1. The CDR3 length is 13 residues. The J segment lost 3 bases and the V segment lost 7 bases, leaving 3 bases of the junction unmatched. Germline CDR1 and CDR2: SGDLS and YYNGEE. For the CDR3, the DNA is TGTGCCAGCGCCGGGACAGGGGACACTGAAGCTTTCTTT. It encodes CASAGTGDTEAFF.

V usage is TRBV7-9 and J usage is TRBJ2-5; D might be TRBD1 (6 bases). Trimming stripped 5 bases from V and 0 bases from J, with 10 bases between. Germline V lookup: CDR1 SEHNR, CDR2 FQNEAQ (reference sequence). This CDR3 region has 14 residues. The CDR3 region has the DNA TGTGCCAGCAGCCCCTGGACAGACCAAGAGACCCAGTACTTC. Amino acid sequence: CASSPWTDQETQYF.

This clone is deemed medium-sized. V and J are TRBV9 and TRBJ2-2, with no clear D. In germline, CDR1 is SGDLS, CDR2 YYNGEE. The germline V and J ends were trimmed by 3 bases and 4 bases, with 7 bases remaining between them. The CDR3 sequence is 13 residues long. CDR3 amino acids: CASSAIVTGELFF. The CDR3, as DNA: TGTGCCAGCAGCGCCATAGTCACCGGGGAGCTGTTTTTT.

The chain employs TRBV11-2 and TRBJ1-1; D uncertain. This CDR3 is built from 13 residues. Germline V gives CDR1 SGHAT, CDR2 FQNNGV. Trimming took 8 bases from V and 0 from J, leaving 10 bases between them. In nucleotides, the CDR3 is TGTGCCAGCCACAGAGATATGAACACTGAAGCTTTCTTT. It encodes CASHRDMNTEAFF.

This chain links TRBV12-5 with TRBJ1-1, with no clear D. The length of the CDR3 is 16 residues. Per germline, CDR1 LGHNT and CDR2 FRNRAP. V was pared by 9 bases and J by 0 bases, with 20 bases between. The CDR3 spells CASARDGQALNTEAFF. The CDR3 region has the DNA TGTGCTAGCGCAAGAGATGGGCAAGCCTTGAACACTGAAGCTTTCTTT.